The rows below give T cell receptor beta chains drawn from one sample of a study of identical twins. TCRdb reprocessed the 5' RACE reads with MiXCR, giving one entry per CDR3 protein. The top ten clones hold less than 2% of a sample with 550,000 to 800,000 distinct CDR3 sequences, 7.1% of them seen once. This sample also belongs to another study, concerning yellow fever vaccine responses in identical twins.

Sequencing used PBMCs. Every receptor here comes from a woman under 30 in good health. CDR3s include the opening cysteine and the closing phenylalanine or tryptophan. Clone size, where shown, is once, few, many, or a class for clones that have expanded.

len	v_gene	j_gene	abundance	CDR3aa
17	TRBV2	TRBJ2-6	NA	CASSAVGTTSGANVLTF
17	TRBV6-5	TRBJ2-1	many	CASSYLSTSGSYNEQFF
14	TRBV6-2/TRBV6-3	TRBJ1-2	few	CASEKTGTNYGYTF
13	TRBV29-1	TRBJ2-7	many	CSVEGQEGYEQYF
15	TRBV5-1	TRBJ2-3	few	CASSTSSGVADTQYF
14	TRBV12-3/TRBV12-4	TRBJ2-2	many	CASSFRSGAGELFF
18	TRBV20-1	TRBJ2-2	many	CSARRPKRGTLGTGELFF
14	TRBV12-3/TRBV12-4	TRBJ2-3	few	CATLLAGHTDTQYF
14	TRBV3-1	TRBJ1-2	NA	CASSQDVESPGYTF
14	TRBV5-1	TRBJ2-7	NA	CASSKGGPAYEQYF
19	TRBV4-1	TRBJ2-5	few	CASSQEPGGSGGARETQYF
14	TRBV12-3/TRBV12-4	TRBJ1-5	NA	CASSYTGANQPQHF
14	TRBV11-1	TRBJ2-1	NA	CASSSAPVDGEQFF
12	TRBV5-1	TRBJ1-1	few	CASTDLNTEAFF
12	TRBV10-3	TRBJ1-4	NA	CATRDRGEKLFF
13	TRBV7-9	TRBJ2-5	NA	CASSLALRETQYF
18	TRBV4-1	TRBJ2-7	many	CASSQATPTSELSYEQYF
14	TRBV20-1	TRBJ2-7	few	CSASGASHAYEQYF
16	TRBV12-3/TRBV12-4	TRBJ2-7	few	CASSFGFSEMWREQYF
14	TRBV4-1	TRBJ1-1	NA	CASSAGNTGTEAFF
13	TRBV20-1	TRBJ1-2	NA	CSAQDRGSYGYTF
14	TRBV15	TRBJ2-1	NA	CATSRANHDNEQFF
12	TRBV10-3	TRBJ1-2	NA	CATRTGNYGYTF
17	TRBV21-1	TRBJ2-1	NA	CASSKEGRVGSYNEQFF
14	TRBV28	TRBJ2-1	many	CASSSGTQPNEQFF
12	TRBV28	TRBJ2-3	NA	CASSPLTRLAGF
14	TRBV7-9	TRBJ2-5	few	CASSYLGRQETQYF
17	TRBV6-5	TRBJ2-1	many	CASSYPLSGSSYNEQFF